The 12 T cell receptor beta chains below were found in one sample sequenced in a study of PD-L1 blockade in urothelial cancer. The time point: pretreatment peripheral blood. Data came from immunoSEQ multiplex PCR; TCRdb stores just in-frame clones and leaves some out. This table has 84,000 or so clones, more than 70% appearing once. The material sequenced was PBMCs, taken around atezolizumab (anti-PD-L1) treatment. Source of these receptors: a man in his sixties with urothelial cancer.

The chain couples TRBV7-8 to TRBJ2-1; TRBD1 is a possible D gene (6 bases). CDR1 SGHVS and CDR2 FQNEAQ come from the germline V gene. V lost 1 base and J lost 7, with 29 bases in between. There are 20 residues in the CDR3. CDR3 sequence (DNA): TGTGCCAGCAGCTTAGTCAGGGGCAGGGGCCGGGCGACCTTGGGGAATGAGCAGTTCTTC. Translation: CASSLVRGRGRATLGNEQFF.

This rearrangement joins TRBV5-6 to TRBJ1-2, with D possibly TRBD1 on 5 matching bases. The CDR3 runs 12 residues. V was pared by 4 bases and J by 8 bases, with 12 bases between. Germline-derived CDR1 and CDR2 are SGHDT and YYEEEE. CDR3: CASSLGGVGYTF. Here the CDR3 DNA reads TGTGCCAGCAGCCTAGGAGGGGTCGGCTACACCTTC.

The chain couples TRBV7-2 to TRBJ2-7; unclear D gene. This CDR3 is 15 amino acids long. V was trimmed by 0 bases and J by 3 bases, leaving 12 bases between them. In germline, CDR1 is SGHTA, CDR2 FQGNSA. The CDR3 protein is CASSLAPGYLYEQYF. The CDR3 coding sequence is TGTGCCAGCAGCTTAGCGCCAGGTTACCTCTACGAGCAGTACTTC. Based on the CDR3 plus reference TRBV7-2 and TRBJ2-7, the full variable domain is GAGVSQSPSNKVTEKGKDVELRCDPISGHTALYWYRQSLGQGLEFLIYFQGNSAPDKSGLPSDRFSAERTGGSVSTLTIQRTQQEDSAVYLCASSLAPGYLYEQYFGPGTRLTVT.

The gene calls are TRBV11-3 and TRBJ2-3; D may be TRBD1 (6 bases). The CDR3 is 16 residues long. V gave up 7 bases and J gave up 1 base, with 18 bases separating them. From germline, CDR1 is SGHNT and CDR2 YENEEA. The CDR3 protein is CASTQGRPRGTDTQYF. The DNA for the CDR3 is TGTGCCAGCACCCAGGGGCGGCCCCGGGGCACAGATACGCAGTATTTT.

CDR3 in DNA: TGTGCCCTATGGAGGGGCATCGTACCCCTCCACTTT. As protein: CALWRGIVPLHF. This sequence joins TRBV21-1 and TRBJ1-6. TRBV21-1 is a known pseudogene. This CDR3 is built from 12 residues.

This chain uses TRBV5-1 with TRBJ1-1; D is possibly TRBD1 (5 bases). Germline V gene data show CDR1 as SGHRS and CDR2 as YFSETQ. CDR3 length equals 16 residues. Trimming shortened V by 2 bases and J by 4 bases, and 18 bases separated the two germline ends. The CDR3 is CASSLGVSTFLTEAFF. CDR3 nucleotides: TGCGCCAGCAGCTTAGGGGTTTCCACTTTCCTCACTGAAGCTTTCTTT.

The chain carries TRBV6-4 and TRBJ2-2; TRBD2 matches 9 bases. Unmatched junction bases numbered 6, after V lost 6 bases and J lost 4 bases. The CDR3 contains 15 residues. Germline V gene sequence: CDR1 MRHNA, CDR2 SNTAGT. The CDR3 loop is CASSSIAGATGELFF. In nucleotides, the CDR3 is TGTGCCAGCAGCTCGATAGCGGGGGCCACCGGGGAGCTGTTTTTT.

This clone showed up just once. The CDR3 nucleotides read TGTGCCAGCAGCCAAGTGGCTATGGTAGCGGGACCTGGGTACGAGCAGTACTTC. This codes for CASSQVAMVAGPGYEQYF. The V and J genes are TRBV4-2 and TRBJ2-7; the match to TRBD2 covers 8 bases. The V gene's germline CDR1 is LGHNA and CDR2 YNFKEQ. The V and J ends lost 1 base and 4 bases, in that order; junction bases with no gene match: 15. There are 18 residues in the CDR3.

This chain links TRBV19 with TRBJ1-5; D is unclear. Germline V lookup: CDR1 LNHDA, CDR2 SQIVND (reference sequence). The CDR3 sequence is 15 residues long. The V and J ends lost 5 bases and 0 bases respectively, with 11 bases between them. The CDR3 coding sequence is TGTGCCAGTAGTGACCGACAATATAGCAATCAGCCCCAGCATTTT. Translating it yields CASSDRQYSNQPQHF.

Regarding this clone: This CDR3 is also generated by other DNA sequences in the sample. The genes are TRBV29-1 and TRBJ2-5; D remains unclear. The CDR3 is made up of 12 amino acids. V dropped 5 bases and J dropped 0 bases, with 7 bases sitting between them. Germline CDR1 reads SQVTM; CDR2 reads ANQGSEA. CDR3 protein: CSVRTDQETQYF. CDR3 sequence (DNA): TGCAGCGTTCGCACGGACCAAGAGACCCAGTACTTC.

The chain combines TRBV12-5 with TRBJ1-5; the D gene is possibly TRBD1 (5 bases). V lost 0 bases to trimming and J lost 0 bases, with 27 bases between them. In germline, CDR1 is LGHNT, CDR2 FRNRAP. The CDR3 is made up of 22 amino acids. CDR3: CASGLVTGFIASSLYSNQPQHF. CDR3 coding DNA: TGTGCTAGTGGTTTGGTCACAGGTTTTATCGCGAGCTCCCTCTATAGCAATCAGCCCCAGCATTTT.

The chain recombines TRBV7-9 with TRBJ1-2; D not resolved. This CDR3 contains 15 residues. CDR1 and CDR2 (germline): SEHNR, FQNEAQ (reference sequence). V lost 4 bases and J 9 bases, leaving 21 bases between the germline ends. CDR3 sequence (DNA): TGTGCCAGCAGCTCGTCCGACTCCCAATTGTCCCGCTACACCTTC. The encoded protein is CASSSSDSQLSRYTF. The full variable domain, rest sourced from reference TRBV7-9 and TRBJ1-2, is DTGVSQNPRHKITKRGQNVTFRCDPISEHNRLYWYRQTLGQGPEFLTYFQNEAQLEKSRLLSDRFSAERPKGSFSTLEIQRTEQGDSAMYLCASSSSDSQLSRYTFGSGTRLTVV.